One and the same sample provided the 13 T cell receptor beta chains below, sequenced in a study of cytomegalovirus exposure and HLA in healthy donors. PCR employed 60 Vbeta and 13 Jbeta primers. Profiling relied on immunoSEQ multiplex PCR, and the TCRdb table lists in-frame clones only, not all of them. This table holds 90,000 or so clones, about 69% found once. Sequenced material: PBMCs. The receptors derive from a woman aged 18-29 years in good health and CMV-seropositive.

The rearrangement joins TRBV7-2 to TRBJ1-6; D might be TRBD1 (6 bases). V lost 5 bases and J 11 bases, leaving 10 bases between the germline ends. The germline V gene encodes CDR1 SGHTA and CDR2 FQGNSA. The CDR3 loop spans 12 amino acids. Written as DNA, the CDR3 is TGTGCCAGCAGCGTCAGGGGTCCACCCCTCCACTTT. Translation gives CASSVRGPPLHF.

V is TRBV4-3 and J is TRBJ1-4, with no clear D. Germline loops: CDR1 LGHNA, CDR2 YSLEER. V was trimmed by 3 bases and J by 7 bases, leaving 15 bases between them. The CDR3 length is 15 residues. CDR3 DNA sequence: TGCGCCAGCAGCCATACTTGGGTAGCTGGTGAAAAACTGTTTTTT. Translating gives CASSHTWVAGEKLFF.

The rearrangement links TRBV2 to TRBJ1-1; D is undetermined. This CDR3 spans 11 amino acids. Trimming took 6 bases from V and 5 from J, leaving 7 bases between them. Germline lookup yields CDR1 SNHLY and CDR2 FYNNEI. CDR3 nucleotides: TGTGCCAGCAGGAGGAATACTGAAGCTTTCTTT. It codes for CASRRNTEAFF. Drawing the rest from reference TRBV2 and TRBJ1-1, the complete variable domain is EPEVTQTPSHQVTQMGQEVILRCVPISNHLYFYWYRQILGQKVEFLVSFYNNEISEKSEIFDDQFSVERPDGSNFTLKIRSTKLEDSAMYFCASRRNTEAFFGQGTRLTVV.

This clone was detected only once. V and J are TRBV27 and TRBJ2-7; TRBD1 is a possible D gene (6 bases). The germline CDR1 and CDR2 sequences are MNHEY and SMNVEV (reference sequence). This CDR3 region has 11 residues. V was clipped by 10 bases and J by 4 bases, with 11 bases between them. CDR3 protein: CATTDRYEQYF. The CDR3 DNA is TGTGCCACCACCGACAGGTACGAGCAGTACTTC.

This sequence joins TRBV6-5 and TRBJ2-7; 9 positions agree with TRBD2. Germline V CDR1 and CDR2: MNHEY, SVGAGI. The CDR3 covers 15 residues. J was trimmed by 5 bases and V by 6 bases; bases with no gene match: 11. CDR3 bases: TGTGCCAGCAGCTACGGGGCGGGAGGGCCCGACGAGCAGTACTTC. Protein product: CASSYGAGGPDEQYF.

This clone has a single count. The genes are TRBV6-1 and TRBJ1-2; 7 bases are a match to TRBD1. The CDR3 has 14 amino acids. The V gene's germline CDR1 is MNHNS and CDR2 SASEGT. V was clipped by 6 bases and J by 7 bases; unmatched bases: 11. Here the CDR3 reads CASRETGSYSGYTF. For the CDR3, the DNA is TGTGCCAGCAGGGAGACAGGGAGTTATAGTGGCTACACCTTC.

The chain joins TRBV11-2 to TRBJ2-2; 9 positions agree with TRBD2. J gave up 3 bases and V 5 bases, and 13 bases lay outside the gene matches. The CDR3 loop spans 18 amino acids. Germline lookup yields CDR1 SGHAT and CDR2 FQNNGV. CDR3 region: CASSIGPQREVYTGELFF. The CDR3 coding sequence is TGTGCCAGCAGCATTGGGCCCCAGCGGGAGGTCTACACCGGGGAGCTGTTTTTT.

This sequence joins TRBV9 and TRBJ2-1; 9 positions match TRBD2. Germline V gene lookup returns CDR1 SGDLS and CDR2 YYNGEE. The CDR3 has 17 amino acids. V lost 0 bases to trimming and J lost 6 bases; unmatched junction nucleotides: 10. CDR3 sequence (DNA): TGTGCCAGCAGCGTAGCTCTGGCTAGCGGGAATCTCAATGAGCAGTTCTTC. Its translation is CASSVALASGNLNEQFF.

The CDR3 loop is CAWGRTGNTEAFF. As DNA, the CDR3 is TGTGCCTGGGGGCGGACAGGGAACACTGAAGCTTTCTTT. The chain combines TRBV30 with TRBJ1-1, with 7 bases lining up with TRBD1. The CDR3 runs to 13 residues. Germline assignment: CDR1 GTSNPN and CDR2 SVGIG (reference sequence). V trimming: 5 bases; J trimming: 1 base; junction bases outside the gene matches: 4.

V usage is TRBV19 and J usage is TRBJ1-5; 7 bases fit TRBD1. CDR3 length equals 14 residues. V trimming: 8 bases; J trimming: 3 bases; junction bases outside the gene matches: 7. Germline CDR1 reads LNHDA; CDR2 reads SQIVND (reference sequence). The CDR3 nucleotides read TGTGCCAGTTCGGGACAGAACTCCAATCAGCCCCAGCATTTT. Protein: CASSGQNSNQPQHF. Together with reference TRBV19 and TRBJ1-5, the CDR3 gives the full variable domain: DGGITQSPKYLFRKEGQNVTLSCEQNLNHDAMYWYRQDPGQGLRLIYYSQIVNDFQKGDIAEGYSVSREKKESFPLTVTSAQKNPTAFYLCASSGQNSNQPQHFGDGTRLSIL.

The V call is TRBV19, the J call TRBJ2-7, with 8 bases that match TRBD2. Looked up from germline, CDR1 is LNHDA and CDR2 is SQIVND (reference sequence). V gave up 5 bases and J gave up 4 bases; unmatched junction bases: 13. The CDR3 length is 16 residues. The CDR3 nucleotides read TGTGCCAGTAGTCACACCCGGGGGACTAGGAGTTACGAGCAGTACTTC. Its protein product is CASSHTRGTRSYEQYF. The whole variable domain, remainder taken from reference TRBV19 and TRBJ2-7, is DGGITQSPKYLFRKEGQNVTLSCEQNLNHDAMYWYRQDPGQGLRLIYYSQIVNDFQKGDIAEGYSVSREKKESFPLTVTSAQKNPTAFYLCASSHTRGTRSYEQYFGPGTRLTVT.

The CDR3 is CASSLAGGLNTEAFF. Written as DNA, the CDR3 is TGTGCCAGCAGCTTAGCGGGCGGGCTGAACACTGAAGCTTTCTTT. The chain couples TRBV7-2 to TRBJ1-1; D unclear. Trimming stripped 0 bases from V and 0 bases from J, with 8 bases between. The CDR3 sequence is 15 residues long. CDR1 and CDR2 from the germline V gene are SGHTA and FQGNSA.

V and J are TRBV7-8 and TRBJ2-6; no definite D call. Germline-derived CDR1 and CDR2 are SGHVS and FQNEAQ. CDR3 size: 15 residues. The V gene lost 4 bases and the J gene lost 3 bases, with 10 bases spanning the gap. Here the CDR3 DNA reads TGTGCCAGCAGCTCCTACGTAAGTGGGGCCAACGTCCTGACTTTC. Its protein product is CASSSYVSGANVLTF.